The clone carrying this T cell receptor beta chain was picked up one time. The antigen is undetermined. Primers included in the PCR were 60 Vbeta and 13 Jbeta primers. Assay used: immunoSEQ multiplex PCR; TCRdb lists only in-frame clones, some missing. The sample contains approximately 140,000 clones, around 81% of which appear only once. The sample belongs to a study of cytomegalovirus exposure and HLA in healthy donors. Broader study findings: The investigators catalogued 150 to 200 TCR beta chains as cytomegalovirus-associated.

Per the germline V gene, CDR1 is LNHNV and CDR2 is YYDKDF (reference sequence). The length of the CDR3 is 14 residues. V was pared by 6 bases and J by 5 bases, with 6 bases of the junction left unmatched. The sequence was collected from a man aged 18 to 30 in good health and CMV-seronegative. Sequenced input: PBMCs. The rearrangement joins TRBV15 to TRBJ1-5; 8 nucleotides align to TRBD1. This CDR3 is CATRTADRDQPQHF. The DNA for the CDR3 is TGTGCCACCAGGACAGCGGACAGGGATCAGCCCCAGCATTTT.